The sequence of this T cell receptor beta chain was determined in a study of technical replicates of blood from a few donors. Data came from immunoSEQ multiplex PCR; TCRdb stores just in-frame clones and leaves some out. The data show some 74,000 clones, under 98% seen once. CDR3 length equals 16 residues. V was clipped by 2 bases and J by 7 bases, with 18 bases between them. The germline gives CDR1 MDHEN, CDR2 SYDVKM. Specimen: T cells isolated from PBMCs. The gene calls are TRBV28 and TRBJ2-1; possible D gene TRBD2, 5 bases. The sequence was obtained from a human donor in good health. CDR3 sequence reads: CASSLRAREVNNEQFF. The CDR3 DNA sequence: TGTGCCAGCAGTTTAAGGGCCCGGGAAGTTAATAATGAGCAGTTCTTC.